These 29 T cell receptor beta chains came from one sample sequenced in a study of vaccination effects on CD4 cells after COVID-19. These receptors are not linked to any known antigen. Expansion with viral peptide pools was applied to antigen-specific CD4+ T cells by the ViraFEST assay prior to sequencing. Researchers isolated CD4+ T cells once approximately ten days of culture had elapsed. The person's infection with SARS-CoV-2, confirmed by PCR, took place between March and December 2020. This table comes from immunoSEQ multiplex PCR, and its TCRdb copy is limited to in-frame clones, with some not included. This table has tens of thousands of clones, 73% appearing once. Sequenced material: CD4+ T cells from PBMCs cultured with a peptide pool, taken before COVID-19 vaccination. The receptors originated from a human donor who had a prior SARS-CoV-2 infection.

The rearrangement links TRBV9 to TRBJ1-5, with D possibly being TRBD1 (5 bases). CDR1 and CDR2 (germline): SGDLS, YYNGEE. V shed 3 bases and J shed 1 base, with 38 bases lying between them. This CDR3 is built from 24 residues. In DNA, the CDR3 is TGTGCCAGCAGCGACTCAGATGAAATAGTGGGGCGACCGGTTTATCCGGAAAGCAATCAGCCCCAGCATTTT. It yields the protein CASSDSDEIVGRPVYPESNQPQHF.

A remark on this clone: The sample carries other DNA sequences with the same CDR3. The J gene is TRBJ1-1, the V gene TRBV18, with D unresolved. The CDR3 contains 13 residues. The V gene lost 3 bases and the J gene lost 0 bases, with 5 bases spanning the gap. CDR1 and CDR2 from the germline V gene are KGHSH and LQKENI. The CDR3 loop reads CASSPDLNTEAFF. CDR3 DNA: TGTGCCAGCTCACCGGATTTGAACACTGAAGCTTTCTTT.

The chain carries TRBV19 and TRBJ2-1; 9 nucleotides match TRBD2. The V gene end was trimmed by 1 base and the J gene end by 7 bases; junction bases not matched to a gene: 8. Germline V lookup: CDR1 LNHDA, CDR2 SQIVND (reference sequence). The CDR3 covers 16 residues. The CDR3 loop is CASSIVSAGGWNEQFF. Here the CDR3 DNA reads TGTGCCAGTAGTATAGTTTCAGCGGGAGGATGGAATGAGCAGTTCTTC.

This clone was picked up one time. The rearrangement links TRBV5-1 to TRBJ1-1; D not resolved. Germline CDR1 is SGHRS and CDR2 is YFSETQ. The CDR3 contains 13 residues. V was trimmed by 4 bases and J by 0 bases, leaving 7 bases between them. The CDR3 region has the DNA TGCGCCAGCAGCCCCGGGATGAACACTGAAGCTTTCTTT. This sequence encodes CASSPGMNTEAFF.

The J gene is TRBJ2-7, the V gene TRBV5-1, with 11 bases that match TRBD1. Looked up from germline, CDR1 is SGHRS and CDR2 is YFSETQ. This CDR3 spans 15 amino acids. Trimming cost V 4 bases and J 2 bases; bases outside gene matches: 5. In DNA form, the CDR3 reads TGCGCCAGCAGCCCCACGGGACAGGGGGCCTACGAGCAGTACTTC. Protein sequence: CASSPTGQGAYEQYF.

The CDR3 DNA follows: TGTGCCAGCAGCGTAGGGGCTAGCGGGGGAGCTAGCACAGATACGCAGTATTTT. It encodes CASSVGASGGASTDTQYF. The gene calls are TRBV9 and TRBJ2-3; 10 bases match TRBD2. The CDR3 totals 18 residues. Germline CDR1 SGDLS, CDR2 YYNGEE. After removal of 0 bases from V and 0 bases from J, the junction contained 7 bases not matched to a gene.

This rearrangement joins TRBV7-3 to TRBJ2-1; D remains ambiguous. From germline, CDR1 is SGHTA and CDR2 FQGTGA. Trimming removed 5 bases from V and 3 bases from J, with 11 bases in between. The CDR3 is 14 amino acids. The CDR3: CASSPSRVYNEQFF. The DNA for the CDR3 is TGTGCCAGCAGCCCCTCTCGGGTCTACAATGAGCAGTTCTTC.

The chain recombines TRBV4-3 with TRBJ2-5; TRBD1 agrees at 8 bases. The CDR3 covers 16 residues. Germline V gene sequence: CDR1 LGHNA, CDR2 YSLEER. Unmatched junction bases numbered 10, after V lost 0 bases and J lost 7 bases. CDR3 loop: CASSQEPGQGSGTQYF. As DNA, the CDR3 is TGCGCCAGCAGCCAAGAACCTGGACAGGGTTCGGGGACCCAGTACTTC.

The CDR3 loop is CASSKETWGNSPLHF. CDR3 nucleotide sequence: TGTGCCAGCAGCAAAGAAACCTGGGGTAATTCACCCCTCCACTTT. V and J are TRBV21-1 and TRBJ1-6. TRBV21-1 is termed a pseudogene. The CDR3 covers 15 residues.

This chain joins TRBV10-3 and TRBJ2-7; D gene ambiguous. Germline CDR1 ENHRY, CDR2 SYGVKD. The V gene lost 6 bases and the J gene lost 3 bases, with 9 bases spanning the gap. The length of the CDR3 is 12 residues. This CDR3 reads CAIRGDGYEQYF. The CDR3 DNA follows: TGTGCCATCAGAGGAGACGGCTACGAGCAGTACTTC.

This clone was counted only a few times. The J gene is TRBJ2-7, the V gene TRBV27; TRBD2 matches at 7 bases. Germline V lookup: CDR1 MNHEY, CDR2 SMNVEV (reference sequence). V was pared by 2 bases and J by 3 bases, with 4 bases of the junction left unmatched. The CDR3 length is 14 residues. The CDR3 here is CASSLGGSGYEQYF. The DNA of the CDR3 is TGTGCCAGCAGTTTAGGCGGGAGCGGCTACGAGCAGTACTTC.

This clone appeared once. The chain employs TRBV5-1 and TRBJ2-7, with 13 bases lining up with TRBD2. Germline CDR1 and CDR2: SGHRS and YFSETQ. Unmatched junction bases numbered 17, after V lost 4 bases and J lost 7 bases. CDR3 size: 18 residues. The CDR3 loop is CASSLSTSGRASSEEQYF. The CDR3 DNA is TGCGCCAGCAGCCTAAGTACTAGCGGGAGGGCCTCGTCTGAAGAGCAGTACTTC. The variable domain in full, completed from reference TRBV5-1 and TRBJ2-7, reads KAGVTQTPRYLIKTRGQQVTLSCSPISGHRSVSWYQQTPGQGLQFLFEYFSETQRNKGNFPGRFSGRQFSNSRSEMNVSTLELGDSALYLCASSLSTSGRASSEEQYFGPGTRLTVT.

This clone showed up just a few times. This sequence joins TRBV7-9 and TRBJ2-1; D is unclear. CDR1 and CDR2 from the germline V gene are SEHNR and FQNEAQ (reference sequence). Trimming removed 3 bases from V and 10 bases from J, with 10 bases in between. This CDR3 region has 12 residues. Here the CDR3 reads CASSFRRQEQFF. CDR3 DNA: TGTGCCAGCAGCTTTCGACGCCAAGAGCAGTTCTTC.

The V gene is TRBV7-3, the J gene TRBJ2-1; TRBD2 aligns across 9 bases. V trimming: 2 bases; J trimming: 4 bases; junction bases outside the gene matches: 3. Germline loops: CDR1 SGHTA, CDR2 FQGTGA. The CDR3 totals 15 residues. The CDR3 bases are TGTGCCAGCAGCTTAGATCTAGCGGGATACAATGAGCAGTTCTTC. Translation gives CASSLDLAGYNEQFF.

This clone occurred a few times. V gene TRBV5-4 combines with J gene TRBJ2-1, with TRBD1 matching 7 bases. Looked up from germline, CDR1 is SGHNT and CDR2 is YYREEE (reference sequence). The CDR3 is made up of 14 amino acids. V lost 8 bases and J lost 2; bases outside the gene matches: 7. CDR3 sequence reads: CASTTGTTYNEQFF. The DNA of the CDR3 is TGTGCCAGTACGACAGGGACCACCTACAATGAGCAGTTCTTC.

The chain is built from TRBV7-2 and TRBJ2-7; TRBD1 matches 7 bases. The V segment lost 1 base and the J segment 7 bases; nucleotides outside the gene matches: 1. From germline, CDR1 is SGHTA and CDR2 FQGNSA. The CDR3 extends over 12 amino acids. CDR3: CASSLGRGEQYF. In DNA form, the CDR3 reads TGTGCCAGCAGCTTAGGCAGGGGGGAGCAGTACTTC.

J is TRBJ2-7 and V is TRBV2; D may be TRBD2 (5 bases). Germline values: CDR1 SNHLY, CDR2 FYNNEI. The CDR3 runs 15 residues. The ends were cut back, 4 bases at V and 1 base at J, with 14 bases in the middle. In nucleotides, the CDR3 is TGTGCCAGCAGTGGAGGTGTCGGGGTATCCTACGAGCAGTACTTC. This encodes CASSGGVGVSYEQYF.

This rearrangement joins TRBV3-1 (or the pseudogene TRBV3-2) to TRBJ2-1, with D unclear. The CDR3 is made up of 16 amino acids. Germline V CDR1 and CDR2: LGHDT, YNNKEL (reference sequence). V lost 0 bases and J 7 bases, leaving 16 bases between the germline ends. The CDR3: CASSQDFPPAANEQFF. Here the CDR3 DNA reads TGTGCCAGCAGCCAAGACTTCCCCCCGGCGGCGAATGAGCAGTTCTTC.

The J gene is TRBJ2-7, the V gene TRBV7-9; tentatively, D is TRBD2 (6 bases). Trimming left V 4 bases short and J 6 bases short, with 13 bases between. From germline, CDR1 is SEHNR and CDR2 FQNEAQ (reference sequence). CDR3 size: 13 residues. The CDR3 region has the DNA TGTGCCAGCAGCTCAAGGGCGGGGTCCGAGCAGTACTTC. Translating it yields CASSSRAGSEQYF.

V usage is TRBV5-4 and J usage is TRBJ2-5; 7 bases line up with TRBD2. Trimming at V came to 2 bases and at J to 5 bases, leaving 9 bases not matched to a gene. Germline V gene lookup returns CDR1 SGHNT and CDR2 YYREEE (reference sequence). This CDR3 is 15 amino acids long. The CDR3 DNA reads TGTGCCAGCAGCTTTTTCCCGGGCGGGAGTGAGACCCAGTACTTC. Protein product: CASSFFPGGSETQYF.

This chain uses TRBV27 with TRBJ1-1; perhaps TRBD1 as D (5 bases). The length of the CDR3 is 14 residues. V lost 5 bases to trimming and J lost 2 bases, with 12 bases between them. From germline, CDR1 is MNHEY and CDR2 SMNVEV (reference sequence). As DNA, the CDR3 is TGTGCCAGCAGTCCCGCGGGGGATAACACTGAAGCTTTCTTT. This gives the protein CASSPAGDNTEAFF.

The CDR3 is CASSYSIRLGGRDGYTF. As DNA, the CDR3 is TGTGCCAGCAGTTACTCGATTCGGTTAGGTGGGCGAGATGGCTACACCTTC. The rearrangement links TRBV6-2 or TRBV6-3 to TRBJ1-2; no reliable D call. V shed 0 bases and J shed 6 bases, with 20 bases lying between them. The CDR3 totals 17 residues. Looked up from germline, CDR1 is MNHEY and CDR2 is SVGEGT.

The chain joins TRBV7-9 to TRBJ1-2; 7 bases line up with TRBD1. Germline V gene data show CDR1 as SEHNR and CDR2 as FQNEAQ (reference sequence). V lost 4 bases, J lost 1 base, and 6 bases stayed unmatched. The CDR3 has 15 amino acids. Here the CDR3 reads CASSSDRAVNYGYTF. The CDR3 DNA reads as TGTGCCAGCAGCTCCGACAGGGCAGTTAACTATGGCTACACCTTC.

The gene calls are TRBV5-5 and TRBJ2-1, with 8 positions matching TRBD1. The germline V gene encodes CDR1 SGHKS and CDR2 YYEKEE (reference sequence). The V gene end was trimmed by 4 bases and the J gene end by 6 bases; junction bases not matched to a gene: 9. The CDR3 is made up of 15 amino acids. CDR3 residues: CASSQTGAGSNEQFF. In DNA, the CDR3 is TGTGCCAGCAGCCAGACAGGGGCTGGTAGCAATGAGCAGTTCTTC.

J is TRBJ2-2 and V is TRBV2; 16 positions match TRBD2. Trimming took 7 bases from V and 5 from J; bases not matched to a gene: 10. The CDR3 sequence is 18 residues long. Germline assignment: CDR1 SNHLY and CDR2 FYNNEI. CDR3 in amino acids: CASTWGTSGGAGTGELFF. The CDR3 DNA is TGTGCCAGCACCTGGGGGACTAGCGGGGGGGCCGGAACCGGGGAGCTGTTTTTT.

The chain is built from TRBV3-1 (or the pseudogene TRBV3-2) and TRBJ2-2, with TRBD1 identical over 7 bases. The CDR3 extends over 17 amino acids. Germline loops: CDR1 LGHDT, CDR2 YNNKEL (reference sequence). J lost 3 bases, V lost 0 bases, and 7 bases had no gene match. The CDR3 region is CASSQDRGTGHTGELFF. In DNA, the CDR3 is TGTGCCAGCAGCCAAGACAGGGGGACGGGACACACCGGGGAGCTGTTTTTT.

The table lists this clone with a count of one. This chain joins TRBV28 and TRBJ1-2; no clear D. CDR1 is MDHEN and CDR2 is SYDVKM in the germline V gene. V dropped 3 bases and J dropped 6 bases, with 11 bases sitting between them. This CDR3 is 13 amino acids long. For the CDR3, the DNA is TGTGCCAGCAGTTTTAACCTGAGGGATGGCTACACCTTC. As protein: CASSFNLRDGYTF.

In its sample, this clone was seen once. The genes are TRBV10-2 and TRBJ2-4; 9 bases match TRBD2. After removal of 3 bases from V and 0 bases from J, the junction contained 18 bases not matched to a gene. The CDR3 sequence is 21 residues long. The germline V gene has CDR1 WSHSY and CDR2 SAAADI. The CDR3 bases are TGCGCCAGCAGTGATGAGGTTAGCGGGGGCGACGCTCCTATAGCCAAAAACATTCAGTACTTC. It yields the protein CASSDEVSGGDAPIAKNIQYF.

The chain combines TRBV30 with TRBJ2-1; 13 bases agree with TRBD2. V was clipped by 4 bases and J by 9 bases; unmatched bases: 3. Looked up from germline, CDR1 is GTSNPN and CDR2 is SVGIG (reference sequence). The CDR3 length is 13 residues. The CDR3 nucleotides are TGTGCCTGGACGACTAGCGGGAGGCGTGAGCAGTTCTTC. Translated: CAWTTSGRREQFF.